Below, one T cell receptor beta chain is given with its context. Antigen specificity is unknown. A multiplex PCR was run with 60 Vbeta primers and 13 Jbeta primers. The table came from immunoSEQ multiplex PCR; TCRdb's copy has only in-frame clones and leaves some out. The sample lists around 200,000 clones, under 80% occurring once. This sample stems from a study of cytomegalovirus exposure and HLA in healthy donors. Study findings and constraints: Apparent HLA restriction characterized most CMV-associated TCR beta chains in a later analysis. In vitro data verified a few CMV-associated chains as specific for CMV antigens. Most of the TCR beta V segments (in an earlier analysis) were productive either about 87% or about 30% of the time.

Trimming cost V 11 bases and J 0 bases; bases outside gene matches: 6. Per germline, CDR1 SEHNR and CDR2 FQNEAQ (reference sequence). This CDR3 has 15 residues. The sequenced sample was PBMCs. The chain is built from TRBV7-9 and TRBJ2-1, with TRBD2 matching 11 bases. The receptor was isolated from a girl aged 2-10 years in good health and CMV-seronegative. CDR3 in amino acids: CAVAGTSGSYNEQFF. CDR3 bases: TGTGCCGTAGCCGGGACTAGCGGCTCCTACAATGAGCAGTTCTTC.